These T cell receptor beta chains were read from a single sample in a study of T cell repertoires in cytomegalovirus infection. TCRdb analysed the reads with MiXCR anew, one entry per CDR3 protein. Of fewer than 200,000 distinct CDR3 sequences in the sample, approximately 14% were seen once. The sample consisted of PBMCs. Source of these receptors: a human donor in good health (CMV status not recorded). Some clones in this sample may be carry-over from other donors' samples. The CDR3 runs from the conserved cysteine through the conserved F or W. The D gene is left open where the match is weak. Part of the rows lack a size; the others show once, few, many or a class for expanded clones.

j_gene	d_gene	v_gene	abundance	CDR3nt	CDR3aa
TRBJ2-3	TRBD2	TRBV7-9	NA	TGTGCCAGCACCACCCCGAGAGCGGGAGGGCCCGACACAGATACGCAGTATTTT	CASTTPRAGGPDTDTQYF
TRBJ2-5	NA	TRBV4-1	few	TGCGCCAGCAGCCAAGACTTACAGGGTATCGAGACCCAGTACTTC	CASSQDLQGIETQYF
TRBJ1-1	NA	TRBV5-4	few	TGTGCCAGCGCCAGTCCAGCGGATACTGAAGCTTTCTTT	CASASPADTEAFF
TRBJ2-6	NA	TRBV19	NA	TGTGCCAGTAGTATCGTTAGCTCTGGGGCCAACGTCCTGACTTTC	CASSIVSSGANVLTF
TRBJ2-1	TRBD1	TRBV19	many	TGTGCCAGTAGCCCGGGACAGGGGTTGGGGAATGAGCAGTTCTTC	CASSPGQGLGNEQFF
TRBJ1-1	NA	TRBV14	many	TGTGCCAGCAGCATCAGAGGGGGTGTCAACACTGAAGCTTTCTTT	CASSIRGGVNTEAFF
TRBJ2-7	NA	TRBV6-5	many	TGTGCCAGCAGCTTCCTTCCCCGGGAAGGCGAAGGGGCGAAGCAGTACTTC	CASSFLPREGEGAKQYF
TRBJ1-1	TRBD1	TRBV24-1	many	TGTGCCACCAGTGATGCGGGGACAGCTCACACTGAAGCTTTCTTT	CATSDAGTAHTEAFF
TRBJ1-1	NA	TRBV29-1	NA	TGCAGCGCCCGACAGGTTTCCACTGAAGCTTTCTTT	CSARQVSTEAFF
TRBJ2-6	NA	TRBV2	many	TGTGCCAGCAGTGTTAGGAGAGACTCTGGGGCCAACGTCCTGACTTTC	CASSVRRDSGANVLTF
TRBJ2-2	NA	TRBV7-2	many	TGTGCCAGCAGCCTGTCAAGGAACACCGGGGAGCTGTTTTTT	CASSLSRNTGELFF
TRBJ2-2	NA	TRBV11-2	NA	TGTGCCAGCAGCCCACGTGGAGGGGGGTTACTCGCCTACACCGGGGAGCTGTTTTTT	CASSPRGGGLLAYTGELFF
TRBJ2-1	NA	TRBV7-9	NA	TGTGCCAGCAGCTTAGTGGCGGGAATCTACAATGAGCAGTTCTTC	CASSLVAGIYNEQFF
TRBJ2-5	TRBD2	TRBV5-1	few	TGCGCCAGCAGCTTTCCACTAGCGGGGGCCCAAGAGACCCAGTACTTC	CASSFPLAGAQETQYF
TRBJ2-7	NA	TRBV18	NA	TGTGCCAGCTCATCATCCCAAGGGTCCTACGAGCAGTACTTC	CASSSSQGSYEQYF
TRBJ2-5	TRBD1	TRBV5-1	NA	TGCGCCAGCAGCTTACGAGGACAGGGGGCTTCAGAGACCCAGTACTTC	CASSLRGQGASETQYF
TRBJ1-2	TRBD1	TRBV6-6	NA	TGTGCCAGCAGCACGACAGGGGGCGCGGGGGGCTACACCTTC	CASSTTGGAGGYTF
TRBJ2-6	NA	TRBV12-3/TRBV12-4	NA	TGTGCCAGCAAGGTATCGGGGGCCAACGTCCTGACTTTC	CASKVSGANVLTF
TRBJ1-1	NA	TRBV7-2	many	TGTGCCAGCAGCTTCCAACTGCAGTATGAAGCTTTCTTT	CASSFQLQYEAFF
TRBJ1-2	NA	TRBV7-2	NA	TGTGCCAGCAGCTCGACAGGAGCTAACTATGGCTACACCTTC	CASSSTGANYGYTF
TRBJ2-7	NA	TRBV7-9	few	TGTGCCAGCAGCTTAGAGACAGGCCCCGAGCAGTACTTC	CASSLETGPEQYF
TRBJ1-2	TRBD1	TRBV29-1	NA	TGCAGCGTTGAAGTCCGGACAGGGAGAAACTATGGCTACACCTTC	CSVEVRTGRNYGYTF
TRBJ2-3	TRBD1	TRBV7-9	many	TGTGCCAGCAGCTTGACCGGGACAGCGACGGAAGATACGCAGTATTTT	CASSLTGTATEDTQYF
TRBJ2-4	TRBD2	TRBV28	many	TGTGCCAGCAGTTTAGCGGGAGGGCCTTACATTCAGTACTTC	CASSLAGGPYIQYF
TRBJ1-2	TRBD1	TRBV29-1	few	TGCAGCGTTGATCCCCGACAGGGGACATATGGCTACACCTTC	CSVDPRQGTYGYTF
TRBJ1-5	NA	TRBV7-2	many	TGTGCCAGCAGCTACCGAGGTAATCAGCCCCAGCATTTT	CASSYRGNQPQHF
TRBJ2-7	TRBD2	TRBV7-2	many	TGTGCCAGCAGCCAGTCGGGGCTAGCGGTTGCCTACGAGCAGTACTTC	CASSQSGLAVAYEQYF
TRBJ2-7	TRBD1	TRBV5-4	NA	TGTGCCAGCAGCTGGTCCGGGACAGGGAGGGGAGAGCAGTACTTC	CASSWSGTGRGEQYF
TRBJ2-7	NA	TRBV28	NA	TGTGCCAGCAGTACCTCGGGGGCTTATCCCTCCTACGAGCAGTACTTC	CASSTSGAYPSYEQYF
TRBJ1-1	NA	TRBV7-2	many	TGTGCCAGCAGCTTCACTCGGGGAACTGAAGCTTTCTTT	CASSFTRGTEAFF
TRBJ1-1	TRBD1	TRBV7-8	many	TGTGCCAGCAGCTTAGCCCGGGACAGTGAAGCTTTCTTT	CASSLARDSEAFF
TRBJ1-6	TRBD1	TRBV25-1	few	TGTGCCAGCGCCTGGGACAGAAATAATTCACCCCTCCACTTT	CASAWDRNNSPLHF
TRBJ2-7	NA	TRBV2	NA	TGTGCCAGCAGTGAAGCCCTCGGGGTCACCTCCTACGAGCAGTACTTC	CASSEALGVTSYEQYF
TRBJ1-3	NA	TRBV7-2	many	TGTGCCAGCAGCTTAAAAGAGGACCGCCGGAACACCATATATTTT	CASSLKEDRRNTIYF
TRBJ2-5	NA	TRBV5-1	NA	TGCGCCAGCAGCTTGAGTGGGGCCCAAAATAGAGAGACCCAGTACTTC	CASSLSGAQNRETQYF
TRBJ1-2	NA	TRBV7-2	many	TGTGCCAGCAGCTTAGAGAGCACCGACTATGGCTACACCTTC	CASSLESTDYGYTF
TRBJ2-7	TRBD2	TRBV2	NA	TGTGCCAGCAAGGCCTCCTCGGGGGGAAGCTCCTACGAGCAGTACTTC	CASKASSGGSSYEQYF
TRBJ2-7	NA	TRBV6-1	many	TGTGCCAGCACCGACCAATTCCCTACGAGGCAGTACTTC	CASTDQFPTRQYF
TRBJ2-7	NA	TRBV20-1	NA	TGCAGTGCGCTGGGGACTCCCTCGCCCCACGAGCAGTACTTC	CSALGTPSPHEQYF
TRBJ2-1	NA	TRBV9	once	TGTGCCAGCAGCTTTAGACTAGAGGACAATGAGCAGTTCTTC	CASSFRLEDNEQFF
TRBJ1-4	NA	TRBV7-2	many	TGTGCCAGCAGCCCTAGGGGCCCCCTCCAAGGGGCGCATCTTGAAAAACTGTTTTTT	CASSPRGPLQGAHLEKLFF
TRBJ2-7	NA	TRBV11-2	many	TGTGCCAGCAGCTTAGAACAGGGCATCTACGAGCAGTACTTC	CASSLEQGIYEQYF
TRBJ2-1	TRBD2	TRBV14	many	TGTGCCAGCAGCCAAGATACTAGCGGTTTCTACAATGAGCAGTTCTTC	CASSQDTSGFYNEQFF
TRBJ1-1	NA	TRBV20-1	few	TGCAGTGCTCGCTTAATGAACACTGAAGCTTTCTTT	CSARLMNTEAFF
TRBJ1-4	NA	TRBV2	NA	TGTGCCAGCAGTGAAATGGGGCATAATGAAAAACTGTTTTTT	CASSEMGHNEKLFF
TRBJ1-5	TRBD1	TRBV28	NA	TGTGCCAGCAGTCCCCGGGACAGTTTCAATCAGCCCCAGCATTTT	CASSPRDSFNQPQHF
TRBJ1-5	NA	TRBV20-1	few	TGCAGTGCTGCGGGTAGCAATCAGCCCCAGCATTTT	CSAAGSNQPQHF
TRBJ2-1	NA	TRBV11-2	many	TGTGCCAGCAGCTTAGATCTGGGAAATGAGCAGTTCTTC	CASSLDLGNEQFF
TRBJ2-5	NA	TRBV2	NA	TGTGCCAGCAGCGGCGCCTTGTATGAGACCCAGTACTTC	CASSGALYETQYF
TRBJ2-2	NA	TRBV28	many	TGTGCCAGCAGTTCCACCGGGGAGCTGTTTTTT	CASSSTGELFF
TRBJ2-5	NA	TRBV19	few	TGTGCCAGTAGTAACCTAGGGCCCCTCGAGACCCAGTACTTC	CASSNLGPLETQYF
TRBJ2-1	TRBD1	TRBV5-5	NA	TGTGCCAGCAGCTTGGCGGACAGGGCAATGAATGAGCAGTTCTTC	CASSLADRAMNEQFF
TRBJ1-1	NA	TRBV19	many	TGTGCCAGTAGTGAGGGAGGCCTTTTGTATGCTGAAGCTTTCTTT	CASSEGGLLYAEAFF
TRBJ2-1	TRBD2	TRBV12-3/TRBV12-4	few	TGTGCCAGCATCCCCTCCGGGGGGGGGCGGTACAATGAGCAGTTCTTC	CASIPSGGGRYNEQFF
TRBJ1-1	NA	TRBV10-3	few	TGTGCCATCAGTGAGTCAGAGGGACTGAACACTGAAGCTTTCTTT	CAISESEGLNTEAFF